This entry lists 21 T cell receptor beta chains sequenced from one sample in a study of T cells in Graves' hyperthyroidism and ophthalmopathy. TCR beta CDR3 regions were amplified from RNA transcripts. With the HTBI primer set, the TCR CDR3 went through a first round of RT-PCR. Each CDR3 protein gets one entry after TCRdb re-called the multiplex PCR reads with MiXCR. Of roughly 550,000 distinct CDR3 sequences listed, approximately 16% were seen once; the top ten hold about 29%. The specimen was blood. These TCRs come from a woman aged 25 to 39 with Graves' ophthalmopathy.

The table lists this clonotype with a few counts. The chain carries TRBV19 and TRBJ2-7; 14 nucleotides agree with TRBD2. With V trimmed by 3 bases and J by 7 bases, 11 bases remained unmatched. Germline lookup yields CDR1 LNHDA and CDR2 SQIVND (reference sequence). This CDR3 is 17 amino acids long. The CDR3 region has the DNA TGTGCCAGTAGTATCGCGGCCGGACTAGCGGGAGGATATGAGCAGTACTTC. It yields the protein CASSIAAGLAGGYEQYF.

CDR3 region: CASIPGGGRQETQYF. The CDR3 DNA sequence: TGTGCCAGCATCCCAGGCGGGGGGAGGCAAGAGACCCAGTACTTC. The chain employs TRBV6-2 or TRBV6-3 and TRBJ2-5; TRBD2 aligns across 8 bases. Trimming at V came to 7 bases and at J to 2 bases, leaving 9 bases not matched to a gene. The CDR3 is 15 residues long. Germline V gene sequence: CDR1 MNHEY, CDR2 SVGEGT.

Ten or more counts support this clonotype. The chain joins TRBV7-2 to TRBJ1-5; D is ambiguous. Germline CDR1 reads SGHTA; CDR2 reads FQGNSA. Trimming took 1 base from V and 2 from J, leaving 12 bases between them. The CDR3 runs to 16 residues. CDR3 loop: CASSLVGSGGNQPQHF. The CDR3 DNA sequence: TGTGCCAGCAGCTTAGTTGGCAGCGGGGGCAATCAGCCCCAGCATTTT.

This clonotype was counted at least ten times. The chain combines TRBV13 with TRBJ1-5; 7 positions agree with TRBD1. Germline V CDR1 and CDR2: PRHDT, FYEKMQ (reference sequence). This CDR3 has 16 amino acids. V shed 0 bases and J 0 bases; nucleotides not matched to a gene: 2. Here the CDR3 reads CASSLGGTVSNQPQHF. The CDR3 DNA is TGTGCCAGCAGCTTAGGGGGGACAGTTAGCAATCAGCCCCAGCATTTT.

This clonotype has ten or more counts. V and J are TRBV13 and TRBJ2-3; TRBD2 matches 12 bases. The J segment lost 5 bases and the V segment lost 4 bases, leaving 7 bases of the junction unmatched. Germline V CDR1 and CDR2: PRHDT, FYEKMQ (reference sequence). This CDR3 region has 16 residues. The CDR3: CASSSLPGLAGDTQYF. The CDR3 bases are TGTGCCAGCAGCTCTCTACCGGGACTAGCGGGAGATACGCAGTATTTT.

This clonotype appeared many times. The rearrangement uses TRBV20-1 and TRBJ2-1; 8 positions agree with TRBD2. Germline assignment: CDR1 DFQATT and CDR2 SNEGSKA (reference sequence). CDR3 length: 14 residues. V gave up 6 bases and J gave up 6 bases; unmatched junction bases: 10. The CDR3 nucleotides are TGCAGTGCCCCCAGCGGGAGTGCGGGCAATGAGCAGTTCTTC. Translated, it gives CSAPSGSAGNEQFF.

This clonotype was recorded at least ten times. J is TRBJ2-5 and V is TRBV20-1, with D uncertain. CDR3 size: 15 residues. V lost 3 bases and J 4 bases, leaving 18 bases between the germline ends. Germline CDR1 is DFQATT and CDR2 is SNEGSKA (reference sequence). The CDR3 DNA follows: TGCAGTGCTAGGATCGGGTCCGAAATGGGAGAGACCCAGTACTTC. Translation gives CSARIGSEMGETQYF.

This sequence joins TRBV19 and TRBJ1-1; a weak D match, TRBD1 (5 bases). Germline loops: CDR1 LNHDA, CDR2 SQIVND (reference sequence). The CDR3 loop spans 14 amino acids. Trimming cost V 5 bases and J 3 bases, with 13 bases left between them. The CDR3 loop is CASSYKGPHTEAFF. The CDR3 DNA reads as TGTGCCAGTAGTTACAAGGGGCCCCACACTGAAGCTTTCTTT.

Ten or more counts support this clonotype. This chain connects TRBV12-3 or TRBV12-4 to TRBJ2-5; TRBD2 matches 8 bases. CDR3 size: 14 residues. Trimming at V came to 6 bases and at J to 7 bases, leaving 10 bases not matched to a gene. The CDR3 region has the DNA TGTGCCAGCAGAGACCCAGCGGGAGATGGGACCCAGTACTTC. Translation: CASRDPAGDGTQYF.

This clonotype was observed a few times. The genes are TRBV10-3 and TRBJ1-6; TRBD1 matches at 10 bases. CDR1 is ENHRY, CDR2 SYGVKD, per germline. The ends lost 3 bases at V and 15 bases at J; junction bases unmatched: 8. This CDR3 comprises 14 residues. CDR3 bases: TGTGCCATCAGTGAACGGACAGGGGGAACTATCCTCCACTTT. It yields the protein CAISERTGGTILHF.

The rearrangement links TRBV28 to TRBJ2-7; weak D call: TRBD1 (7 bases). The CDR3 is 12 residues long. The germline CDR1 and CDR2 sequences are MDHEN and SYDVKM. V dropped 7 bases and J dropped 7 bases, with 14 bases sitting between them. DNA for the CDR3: TGTGCCAGCAAGGAGGGGGCAGGAGAGCAGTACTTC. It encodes CASKEGAGEQYF.

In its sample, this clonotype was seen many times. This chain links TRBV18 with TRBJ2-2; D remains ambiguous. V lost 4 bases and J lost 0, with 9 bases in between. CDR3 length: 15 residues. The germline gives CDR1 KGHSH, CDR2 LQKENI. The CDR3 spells CASSRFQANTGELFF. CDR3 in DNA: TGTGCCAGCTCACGGTTCCAGGCGAACACCGGGGAGCTGTTTTTT.

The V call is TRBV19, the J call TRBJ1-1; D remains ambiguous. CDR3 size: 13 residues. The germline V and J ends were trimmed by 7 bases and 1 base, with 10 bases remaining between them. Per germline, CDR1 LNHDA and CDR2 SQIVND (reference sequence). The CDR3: CASIGTPNTEAFF. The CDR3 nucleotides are TGTGCCAGTATTGGCACACCGAACACTGAAGCTTTCTTT.

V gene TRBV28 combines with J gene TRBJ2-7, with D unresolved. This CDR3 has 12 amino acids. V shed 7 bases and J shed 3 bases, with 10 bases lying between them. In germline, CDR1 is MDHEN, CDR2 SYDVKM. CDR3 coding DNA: TGTGCCAGCAAAGGTTCCCACTACGAGCAGTACTTC. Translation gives CASKGSHYEQYF.

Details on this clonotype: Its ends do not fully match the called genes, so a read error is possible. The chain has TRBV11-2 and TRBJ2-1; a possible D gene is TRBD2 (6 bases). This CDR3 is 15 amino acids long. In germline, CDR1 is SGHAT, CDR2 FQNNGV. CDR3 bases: TGTGCCAGCAGCTTAGTGGGGGGTGGGTACAATGAGCAGGTCTTC. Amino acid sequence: CASSLVGGGYNEQVF.

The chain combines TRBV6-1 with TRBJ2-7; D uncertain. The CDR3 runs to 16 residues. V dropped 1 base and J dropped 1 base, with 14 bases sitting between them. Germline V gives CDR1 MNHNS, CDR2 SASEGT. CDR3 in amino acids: CASSEGSAGWSYEQYF. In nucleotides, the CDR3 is TGTGCCAGCAGTGAAGGATCGGCAGGCTGGTCCTACGAGCAGTACTTC.

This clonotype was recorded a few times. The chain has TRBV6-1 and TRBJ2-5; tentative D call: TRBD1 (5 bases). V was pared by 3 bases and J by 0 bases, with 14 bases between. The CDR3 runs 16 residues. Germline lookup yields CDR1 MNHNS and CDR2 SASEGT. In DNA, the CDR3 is TGTGCCAGCAGTGAGCGACAGAGACAGTACCAAGAGACCCAGTACTTC. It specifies CASSERQRQYQETQYF.

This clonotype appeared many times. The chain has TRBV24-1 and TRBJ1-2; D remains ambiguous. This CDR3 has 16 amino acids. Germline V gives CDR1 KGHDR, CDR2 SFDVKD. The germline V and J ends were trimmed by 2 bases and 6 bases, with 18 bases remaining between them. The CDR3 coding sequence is TGTGCCACCAGTGATTCCCCGCTCGATCTAATCGATGGCTACACCTTC. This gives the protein CATSDSPLDLIDGYTF.

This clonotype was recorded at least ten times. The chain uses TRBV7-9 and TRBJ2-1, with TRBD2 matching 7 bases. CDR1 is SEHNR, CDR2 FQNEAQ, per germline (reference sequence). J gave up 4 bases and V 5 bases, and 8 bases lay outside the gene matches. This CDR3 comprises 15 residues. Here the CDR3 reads CASSPAFGRYNEQFF. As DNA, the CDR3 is TGTGCCAGCAGCCCGGCTTTCGGGAGGTACAATGAGCAGTTCTTC.

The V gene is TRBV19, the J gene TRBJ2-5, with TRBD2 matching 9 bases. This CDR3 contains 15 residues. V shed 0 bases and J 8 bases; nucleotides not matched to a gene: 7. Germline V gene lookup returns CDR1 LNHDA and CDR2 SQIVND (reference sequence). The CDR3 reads CASSIDRATSGTQYF. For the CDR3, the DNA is TGTGCCAGTAGTATAGATCGAGCGACTAGCGGTACCCAGTACTTC.

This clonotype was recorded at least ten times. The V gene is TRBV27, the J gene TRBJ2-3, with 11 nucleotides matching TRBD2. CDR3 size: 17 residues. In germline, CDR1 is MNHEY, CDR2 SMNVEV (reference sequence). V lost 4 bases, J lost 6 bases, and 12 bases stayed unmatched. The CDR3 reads CASSSETSGKARDTQYF. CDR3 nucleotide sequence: TGTGCCAGCAGTTCGGAGACTAGCGGGAAGGCACGTGATACGCAGTATTTT.